This TCR beta chain was captured by sequencing in a study of T cell responses to AZD1222 COVID-19 vaccine. Study-wide findings and caveats: Regions left unmutated in variants are reportedly the target of nearly half of spike-specific TCRs.

With respect to this clone: Antigen: not known.

Data came from immunoSEQ multiplex PCR; TCRdb stores just in-frame clones and leaves some out. Of roughly 120,000 clones detected, more than 75% appear once; the ten largest clones hold around 7.7%. The V gene's germline CDR1 is GTSNPN and CDR2 SVGIG (reference sequence). The CDR3 runs to 11 residues. V was pared by 2 bases and J by 16 bases, with 12 bases between. The material was peripheral blood, obtained on day 0 of AZD1222 vaccination. The receptor comes from an adult in good health. The rearrangement links TRBV30 to TRBJ1-6; possible D gene TRBD1, 6 bases. CDR3 in amino acids: CAWSSGDRLHF. Here the CDR3 DNA reads TGTGCCTGGAGTTCGGGCGACAGGCTCCACTTT.